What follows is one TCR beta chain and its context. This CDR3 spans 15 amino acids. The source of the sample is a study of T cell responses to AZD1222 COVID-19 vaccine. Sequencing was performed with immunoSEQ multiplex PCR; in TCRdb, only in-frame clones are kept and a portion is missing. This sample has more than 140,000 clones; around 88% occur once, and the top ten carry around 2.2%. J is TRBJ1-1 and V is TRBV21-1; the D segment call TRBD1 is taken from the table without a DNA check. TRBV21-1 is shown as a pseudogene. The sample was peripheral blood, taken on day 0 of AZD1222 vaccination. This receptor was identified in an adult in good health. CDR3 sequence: CASSKGKRGWTEAFF. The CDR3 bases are TGTGCCAGCAGCAAAGGGAAAAGGGGGTGGACTGAAGCTTTCTTT.